This T cell receptor (beta chain) was profiled in a study of OX40 agonist ivuxolimab in advanced cancers. Study summary: Under the entry rules, prior anti-PD-1, anti-PD-L1 or anti-CTLA-4 therapy was allowed, and 40% had some.

This clone was seen only a few times. Its antigen is not known. The table came from immunoSEQ multiplex PCR; TCRdb's copy has only in-frame clones and leaves some out. Altogether approximately 99,000 clones are present, around 94% being singletons, with the ten largest covering around 0.17%. Study-level points and caveats: Clones of CD4+ and CD8+ blood T cells grew by week 6 at doses of 0.1 to 3.0 mg/kg.

This CDR3 spans 9 amino acids. The germline V and J ends were trimmed by 8 bases and 7 bases, with 5 bases remaining between them. Germline V gene data show CDR1 as MRHNA and CDR2 as SNTAGT. This TCR derives from an adult with an advanced solid tumor such as melanoma, head and neck, liver or kidney cancer. V and J are TRBV6-4 and TRBJ1-1, with D unclear. The material sequenced was CD4+ or CD8+ T cells sorted from blood, taken in a trial of the OX40 agonist ivuxolimab. The CDR3 reads CASRDEAFF. CDR3 coding DNA: TGTGCCAGCCGGGATGAAGCTTTCTTT.